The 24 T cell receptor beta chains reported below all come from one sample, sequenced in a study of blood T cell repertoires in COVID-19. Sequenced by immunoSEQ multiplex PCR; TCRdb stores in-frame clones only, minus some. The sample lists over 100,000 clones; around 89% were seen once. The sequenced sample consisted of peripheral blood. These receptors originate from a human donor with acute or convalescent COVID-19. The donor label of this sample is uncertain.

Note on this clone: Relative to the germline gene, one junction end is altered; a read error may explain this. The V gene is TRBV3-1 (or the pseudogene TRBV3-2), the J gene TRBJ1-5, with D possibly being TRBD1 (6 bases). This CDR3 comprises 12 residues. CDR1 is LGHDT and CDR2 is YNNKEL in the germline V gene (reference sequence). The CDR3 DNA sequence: TGTGCCAGCAGCCAAAATACAGGGTTCATAAATTTT. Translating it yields CASSQNTGFINF.

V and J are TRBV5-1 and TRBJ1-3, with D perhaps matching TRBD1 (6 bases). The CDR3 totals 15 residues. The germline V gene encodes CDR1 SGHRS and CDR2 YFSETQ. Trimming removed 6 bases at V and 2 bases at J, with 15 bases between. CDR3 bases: TGCGCCAGCAACATGGACCCAGGGGCTGGAAACACCATATATTTT. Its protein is CASNMDPGAGNTIYF.

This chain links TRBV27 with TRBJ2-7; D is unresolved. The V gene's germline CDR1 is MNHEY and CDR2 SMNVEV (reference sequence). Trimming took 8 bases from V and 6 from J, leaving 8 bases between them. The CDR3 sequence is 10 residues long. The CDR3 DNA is TGTGCCAGCGGCCATTTCGAGCAGTACTTC. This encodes CASGHFEQYF.

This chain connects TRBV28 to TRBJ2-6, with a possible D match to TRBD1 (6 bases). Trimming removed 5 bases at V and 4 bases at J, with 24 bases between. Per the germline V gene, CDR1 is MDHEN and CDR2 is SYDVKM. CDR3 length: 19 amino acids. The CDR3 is CASSSPHREPISGANVLTF. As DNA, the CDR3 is TGTGCCAGCAGTAGCCCCCACAGGGAACCTATTTCAGGGGCCAACGTCCTGACTTTC.

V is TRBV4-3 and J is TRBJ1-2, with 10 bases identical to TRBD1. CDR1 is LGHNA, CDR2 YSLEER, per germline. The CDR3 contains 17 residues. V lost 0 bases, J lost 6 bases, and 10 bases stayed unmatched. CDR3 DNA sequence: TGCGCCAGCAGCCAAGACCTCCGGGACAGGGGATTTGATGGCTACACCTTC. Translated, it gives CASSQDLRDRGFDGYTF.

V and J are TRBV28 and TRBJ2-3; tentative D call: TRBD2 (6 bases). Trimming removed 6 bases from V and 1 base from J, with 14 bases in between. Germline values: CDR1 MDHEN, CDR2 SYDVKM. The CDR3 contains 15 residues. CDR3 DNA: TGTGCCAGCAGGGGGTTGGCTAGCGGCACAGATACGCAGTATTTT. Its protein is CASRGLASGTDTQYF. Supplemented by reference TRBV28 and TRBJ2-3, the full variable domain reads DVKVTQSSRYLVKRTGEKVFLECVQDMDHENMFWYRQDPGLGLRLIYFSYDVKMKEKGDIPEGYSVSREKKERFSLILESASTNQTSMYLCASRGLASGTDTQYFGPGTRLTVL.

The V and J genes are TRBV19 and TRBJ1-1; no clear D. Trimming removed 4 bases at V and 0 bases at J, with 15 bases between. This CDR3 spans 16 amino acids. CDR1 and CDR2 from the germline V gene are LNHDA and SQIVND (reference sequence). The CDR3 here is CASSTRMGSLNTEAFF. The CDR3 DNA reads TGTGCCAGTAGTACCCGAATGGGCAGCTTGAACACTGAAGCTTTCTTT.

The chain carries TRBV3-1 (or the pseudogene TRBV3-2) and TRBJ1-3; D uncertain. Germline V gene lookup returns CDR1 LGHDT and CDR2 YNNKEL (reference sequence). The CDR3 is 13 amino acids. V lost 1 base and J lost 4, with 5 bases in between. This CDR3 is CASSQALGNTIYF. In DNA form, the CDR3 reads TGTGCCAGCAGCCAAGCACTGGGAAACACCATATATTTT.

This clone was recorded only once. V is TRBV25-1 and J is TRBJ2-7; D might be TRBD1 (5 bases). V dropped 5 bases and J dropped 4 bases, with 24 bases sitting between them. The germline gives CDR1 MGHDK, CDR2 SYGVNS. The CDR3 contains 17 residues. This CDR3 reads CASSQIGVFGQKYEQYF. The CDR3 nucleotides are TGTGCCAGCAGTCAGATAGGGGTATTCGGTCAGAAGTACGAGCAGTACTTC.

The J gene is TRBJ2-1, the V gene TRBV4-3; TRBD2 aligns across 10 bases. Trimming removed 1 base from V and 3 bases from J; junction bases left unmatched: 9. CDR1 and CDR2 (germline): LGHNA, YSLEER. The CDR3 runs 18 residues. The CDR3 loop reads CASSQVHGLADLYNEQFF. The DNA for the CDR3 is TGCGCCAGCAGCCAAGTGCACGGACTAGCGGACCTCTACAATGAGCAGTTCTTC.

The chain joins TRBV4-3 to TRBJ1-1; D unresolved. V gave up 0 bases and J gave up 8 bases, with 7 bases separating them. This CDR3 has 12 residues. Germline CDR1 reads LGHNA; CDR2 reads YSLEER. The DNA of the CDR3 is TGCGCCAGCAGCCAAGATAAGCAAGAAGCTTTCTTT. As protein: CASSQDKQEAFF.

CDR3 sequence: CASSLRGLAGGPIYEQYF. The CDR3 DNA reads TGTGCCAGCAGCTTACGAGGACTAGCGGGAGGGCCGATCTACGAGCAGTACTTC. The V and J genes are TRBV7-2 and TRBJ2-7, with 15 nucleotides matching TRBD2. Losses at the gene ends were 2 bases for V and 3 bases for J; bases not matched to a gene: 8. This CDR3 comprises 18 residues. The germline CDR1 and CDR2 sequences are SGHTA and FQGNSA.

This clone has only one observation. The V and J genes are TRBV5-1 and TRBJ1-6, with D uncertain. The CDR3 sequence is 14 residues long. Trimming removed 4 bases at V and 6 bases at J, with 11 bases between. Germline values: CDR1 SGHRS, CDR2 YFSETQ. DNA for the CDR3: TGCGCCAGCAGCCTCAACCCGGGTAATTCACCCCTCCACTTT. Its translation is CASSLNPGNSPLHF.

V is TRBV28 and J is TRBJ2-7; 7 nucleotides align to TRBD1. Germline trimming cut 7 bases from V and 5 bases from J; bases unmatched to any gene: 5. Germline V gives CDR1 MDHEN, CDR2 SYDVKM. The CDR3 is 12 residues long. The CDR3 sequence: CASTPDRDEQYF. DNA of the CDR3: TGTGCCAGCACCCCCGACAGGGACGAGCAGTACTTC.

The CDR3: CASSLVGGGGQETQYF. DNA for the CDR3: TGTGCCAGCAGCTTAGTTGGCGGGGGCGGCCAAGAGACCCAGTACTTC. V usage is TRBV7-3 and J usage is TRBJ2-5, with D tentatively TRBD2 (7 bases). V lost 2 bases and J lost 1, with 14 bases in between. The CDR3 is 16 amino acids. Germline V lookup: CDR1 SGHTA, CDR2 FQGTGA.

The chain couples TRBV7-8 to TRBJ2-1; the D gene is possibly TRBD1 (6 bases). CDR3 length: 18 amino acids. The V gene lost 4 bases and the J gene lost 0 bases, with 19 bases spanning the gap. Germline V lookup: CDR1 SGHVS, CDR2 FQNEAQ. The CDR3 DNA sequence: TGTGCCAGCAGCTCACGAAGCCGGGGACATAGCTCCTACAATGAGCAGTTCTTC. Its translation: CASSSRSRGHSSYNEQFF.

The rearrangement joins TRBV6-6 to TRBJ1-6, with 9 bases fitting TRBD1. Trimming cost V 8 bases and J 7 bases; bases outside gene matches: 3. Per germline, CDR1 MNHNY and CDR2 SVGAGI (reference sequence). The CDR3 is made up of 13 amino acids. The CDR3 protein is CASRTGENSPLHF. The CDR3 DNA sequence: TGTGCCAGCCGGACAGGGGAGAATTCACCCCTCCACTTT.

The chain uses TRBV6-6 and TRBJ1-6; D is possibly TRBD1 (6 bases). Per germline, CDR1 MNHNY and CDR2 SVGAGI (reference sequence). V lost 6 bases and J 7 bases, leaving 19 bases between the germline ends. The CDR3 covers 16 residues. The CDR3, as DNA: TGTGCCAGCAGCCAAGACTTCGACAGGCTAAATTCACCCCTCCACTTT. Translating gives CASSQDFDRLNSPLHF.

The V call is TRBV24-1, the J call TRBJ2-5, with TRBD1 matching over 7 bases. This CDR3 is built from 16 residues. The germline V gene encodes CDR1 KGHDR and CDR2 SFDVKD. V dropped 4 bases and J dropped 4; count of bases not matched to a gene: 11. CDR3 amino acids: CATSESSQGWGETQYF. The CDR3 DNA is TGTGCCACCAGTGAAAGCTCACAGGGGTGGGGAGAGACCCAGTACTTC.

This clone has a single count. The CDR3 region is CASSLVQGSYGYTF. CDR3 in DNA: TGTGCCAGCAGCTTAGTGCAGGGGTCCTATGGCTACACCTTC. J is TRBJ1-2 and V is TRBV7-2; D perhaps matches TRBD1 (6 bases). Per the germline V gene, CDR1 is SGHTA and CDR2 is FQGNSA. V lost 1 base and J 4 bases, leaving 10 bases between the germline ends. This CDR3 comprises 14 residues.

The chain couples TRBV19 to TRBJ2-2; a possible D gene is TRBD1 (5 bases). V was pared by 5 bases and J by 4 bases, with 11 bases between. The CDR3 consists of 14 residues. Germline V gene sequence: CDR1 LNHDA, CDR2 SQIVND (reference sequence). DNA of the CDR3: TGTGCCAGTAGTCCCCGACAGATCACCGGGGAGCTGTTTTTT. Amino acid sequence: CASSPRQITGELFF.

CDR3 sequence: CASSHAGGDYNEQFF. In nucleotides, the CDR3 is TGTGCCAGCTCCCACGCGGGAGGTGACTACAATGAGCAGTTCTTC. The chain carries TRBV18 and TRBJ2-1; the match to TRBD2 covers 8 bases. After removal of 6 bases from V and 3 bases from J, the junction contained 7 bases not matched to a gene. Germline V lookup: CDR1 KGHSH, CDR2 LQKENI. The CDR3 length is 15 residues.

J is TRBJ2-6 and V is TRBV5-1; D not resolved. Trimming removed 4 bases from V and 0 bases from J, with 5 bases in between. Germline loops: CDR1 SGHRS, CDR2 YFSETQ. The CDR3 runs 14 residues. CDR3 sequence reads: CASSVNSGANVLTF. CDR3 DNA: TGCGCCAGCAGCGTTAACTCTGGGGCCAACGTCCTGACTTTC.

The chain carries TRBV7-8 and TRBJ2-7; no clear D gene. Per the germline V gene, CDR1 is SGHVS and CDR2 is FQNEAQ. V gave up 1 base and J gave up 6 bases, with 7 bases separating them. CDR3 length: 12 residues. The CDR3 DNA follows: TGTGCCAGCAGCTTAGGGTCGGGCGAGCAGTACTTC. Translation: CASSLGSGEQYF.